A selection of T cell receptor beta chains follows, all from one sample in a study of T cell responses to AZD1222 COVID-19 vaccine. TCRdb's copy holds only in-frame clones and misses some; the assay was immunoSEQ multiplex PCR. The sample carries 150,000 or so clones, over 70% recorded once. The specimen comprised peripheral blood, sampled 28 days after the second AZD1222 dose. These TCRs come from an adult who received the AZD1222 COVID-19 vaccine. Both conserved end residues are part of each CDR3. D genes are given only for firm matches. The size field is filled for only some rows; it gives once, few, many or a size class.

v_call,j_call,clone_size,d_call,cdr3_nt,cdr3_aa
TRBV5-4,TRBJ2-7,NA,NA,TGTGCCAGCAGCTTCCCGGGACGCGTAAGCGACGAGCAGTACTTC,CASSFPGRVSDEQYF
TRBV6-5,TRBJ1-3,NA,NA,TGTGCCAGCGGGCCGACAGATGGAAACACCATATATTTT,CASGPTDGNTIYF
TRBV15,TRBJ2-5,NA,NA,TGTGCCACCAGCAGAGATCGATTGGAGACCCAGTACTTC,CATSRDRLETQYF
TRBV29-1,TRBJ2-4,NA,NA,TGCAGCGTATCAGGGGGAGGGGGGCTCATTCAGTACTTC,CSVSGGGGLIQYF
TRBV18,TRBJ1-1,NA,NA,TGTGCCAGCTCACGCGAGGGGAGCACTGAAGCTTTCTTT,CASSREGSTEAFF
TRBV14,TRBJ2-7,NA,NA,TGTGCCAGCAGCTCAGCGCCCCAAACCGAGCAGTACTTC,CASSSAPQTEQYF
TRBV18,TRBJ1-1,once,TRBD1,TGTGCCAGCTCACCACCCTCATCCGGGACAGGGGCGAACACTGAAGCTTTCTTT,CASSPPSSGTGANTEAFF
TRBV30,TRBJ1-1,NA,NA,TGTGCCTGGAGTAGGGGGTTCACTGAAGCTTTCTTT,CAWSRGFTEAFF
TRBV19,TRBJ2-1,NA,NA,TGTGCCAGTAGTATGGGGATGTCGGCCAATGAGCAGTTCTTC,CASSMGMSANEQFF
TRBV5-8,TRBJ2-2,NA,NA,TGTGCCAGCAGCTTAGACGAGGGCACCGGGGAGCTGTTTTTT,CASSLDEGTGELFF
TRBV28,TRBJ1-3,NA,NA,TGTGCCAGCAGTTCCCACTCTGGAAACACCATATATTTT,CASSSHSGNTIYF
TRBV6-1,TRBJ1-4,NA,NA,TGTGCCAGCAGTGAAGCCAGGGTGGGTAAACTGTTTTTT,CASSEARVGKLFF
TRBV5-1,TRBJ1-5,NA,NA,TGCGCCAGCAGCTTGGGGCCTGGGGGTGGTCAGCCCCAGCATTTT,CASSLGPGGGQPQHF
TRBV24-1,TRBJ2-1,NA,NA,TGTGCCACCAGTGATGGGCGAGGAGGGAGCGATGAGCAGTTCTTC,CATSDGRGGSDEQFF
TRBV7-9,TRBJ2-5,NA,NA,TGTGCCAGCAGCCTACAGGGATCAGGCGGGACCCAGTACTTC,CASSLQGSGGTQYF
TRBV7-2,TRBJ2-7,NA,TRBD1,TGTGCCAGCAGCTTAAAAGGGGGCATCGTTTCCTACGAGCAGTACTTC,CASSLKGGIVSYEQYF
TRBV15,TRBJ1-1,NA,NA,TGTGCCACCAGCAGAGGGACTTTGTACACTGAAGCTTTCTTT,CATSRGTLYTEAFF
TRBV2,TRBJ2-7,NA,TRBD1,TGTGCCAGCAGTGGGACAGGGGAATACGAGCAGTACTTC,CASSGTGEYEQYF
TRBV12-3/TRBV12-4,TRBJ2-2,NA,NA,TGTGCCAGCAGCCCCCGGGGGAGCGGGGAGCTGTTTTTT,CASSPRGSGELFF
TRBV15,TRBJ1-6,NA,NA,TGTGCCACCAGCAGCGCAGAGGGCGCTTCTTGGAATTCACCCCTCCACTTT,CATSSAEGASWNSPLHF
TRBV28,TRBJ2-3,NA,TRBD1,TGTGCCAGCAGCACCCCGGGACAGGGAACAGATACGCAGTATTTT,CASSTPGQGTDTQYF
TRBV9,TRBJ2-7,NA,NA,TGTGCCAGCAGCCTCAATCCCACGTCCTCCTACGAGCAGTACTTC,CASSLNPTSSYEQYF
TRBV28,TRBJ2-2,NA,NA,TGTGCCAGCAGTCTGAAGGCCCTCGGGGGGCGGTCCGGGGAGCTGTTTTTT,CASSLKALGGRSGELFF
TRBV15,TRBJ2-7,NA,TRBD1,TGTGCCACCAGCGGGACAGTCGGCCTCTCCTACGAGCAGTACTTC,CATSGTVGLSYEQYF
TRBV5-1,TRBJ2-7,few,NA,TGCGCCAGCAGCCCGGGACTTCTCGGTCACGAGCAGTACTTC,CASSPGLLGHEQYF
TRBV2,TRBJ1-2,NA,NA,TGTGCCAGCAGTGCATCTAACTATGGCTACACCTTC,CASSASNYGYTF
TRBV6-5,TRBJ1-1,once,TRBD1,TGTGCCAGCAGTTACTCGATGGGACAGGGTTACACTGAAGCTTTCTTT,CASSYSMGQGYTEAFF
TRBV19,TRBJ2-2,once,NA,TGTGCCAGTAGGCAGATCGGCACCGGGGAGCTGTTTTTT,CASRQIGTGELFF
TRBV28,TRBJ1-5,NA,NA,TGTGCCAGCAACGGACAGTTCAATCAGCCCCAGCATTTT,CASNGQFNQPQHF
TRBV5-1,TRBJ2-1,once,NA,TGCGCCAGCAGCTCTTCGACCGCGAATAATGAGCAGTTCTTC,CASSSSTANNEQFF
TRBV7-7,TRBJ2-2,NA,NA,TGTGCTAGCAGTCCCACTAGGGGTAACACCGGGGAGCTGTTTTTT,CASSPTRGNTGELFF